A selection of T cell receptor beta chains follows, all from one sample in a study of control samples from healthy donors and cancer patients. Assay used: immunoSEQ multiplex PCR; TCRdb lists only in-frame clones, some missing. The sample includes about 59,000 clones, 92% of them seen just once. Sequences were obtained from PBMCs. Receptor source: a man between 35 and 55 years old with colorectal cancer. The CDR3 runs from the conserved cysteine through the conserved F or W. Fields, in order: J gene, clone size, V gene, D gene, CDR3 protein, CDR3 DNA. A D gene is named only where the DNA matches it firmly. Where a row states a size, it is once, few, many or the class of an expanded clone; other rows omit it.

TRBJ1-1,NA,TRBV7-3,TRBD1,CASSPGTGGWGTEAFF,TGTGCCAGCAGCCCCGGGACAGGGGGCTGGGGCACTGAAGCTTTCTTT
TRBJ1-2,NA,TRBV7-3,NA,CASTQRAGNGYTF,TGTGCCAGCACCCAACGGGCAGGGAACGGCTACACCTTC
TRBJ2-5,NA,TRBV7-3,NA,CASSPPSRGTQYF,TGTGCCAGCAGCCCCCCTTCGAGAGGGACCCAGTACTTC
TRBJ2-7,NA,TRBV11-3,NA,CASSITGYGQYF,TGTGCCAGCAGCATTACAGGGTACGGGCAGTACTTC
TRBJ1-2,NA,TRBV27,NA,CASSLNAGVVGYGYTF,TGTGCCAGCAGTTTAAATGCGGGGGTGGTGGGCTATGGCTACACCTTC
TRBJ1-1,NA,TRBV30,NA,CAWSKTFNTEAFF,TGTGCCTGGAGTAAGACCTTTAACACTGAAGCTTTCTTT
TRBJ1-3,NA,TRBV9,NA,CASSVVGTGGTIYF,TGTGCCAGCAGCGTAGTCGGGACCGGAGGCACCATATATTTT
TRBJ1-1,NA,TRBV4-1,TRBD1,CASSQGTGVYGEAFF,TGCGCCAGCAGCCAAGGGACAGGGGTTTACGGTGAAGCTTTCTTT
TRBJ1-4,NA,TRBV7-3,NA,CASSFSGGTNEKLFF,TGTGCCAGCAGCTTCTCGGGGGGAACTAATGAAAAACTGTTTTTT
TRBJ1-1,few,TRBV7-9,NA,CASSQDSLNTEAFF,TGTGCCAGTTCGCAAGACAGTTTGAACACTGAAGCTTTCTTT
TRBJ1-1,NA,TRBV6-5,NA,CASIDRGVGWAFF,TGTGCCAGCATAGATCGTGGCGTCGGTTGGGCTTTCTTT
TRBJ1-2,NA,TRBV18,NA,CASSPLQGQGGSGYTF,TGTGCCAGCTCACCACTCCAGGGTCAGGGTGGAAGTGGCTACACCTTC
TRBJ2-7,NA,TRBV3-1/TRBV3-2,NA,CASSQVRGKSSYEQYF,TGTGCCAGCAGCCAAGTGAGGGGGAAGAGCTCCTACGAGCAGTACTTC
TRBJ2-7,NA,TRBV23-1,NA,CASSQLATGGADEQYF,TGCGCCAGCAGTCAATTAGCGACGGGGGGCGCGGACGAGCAGTACTTC
TRBJ1-2,once,TRBV5-1,NA,CTSSLVGGSSYGYTF,TGCACCAGCAGCTTGGTGGGGGGGAGTAGCTATGGCTACACCTTC
TRBJ2-2,NA,TRBV7-9,TRBD2,CASSYTSGGLNTGELFF,TGTGCCAGCAGCTACACTAGCGGGGGGCTGAACACCGGGGAGCTGTTTTTT
TRBJ1-4,NA,TRBV2,TRBD1,CASSGTVEKLFF,TGTGCCAGCAGCGGGACAGTTGAAAAACTGTTTTTT
TRBJ2-5,few,TRBV7-8,NA,CASSRPKTWETQYF,TGTGCCAGCAGCCGGCCTAAAACCTGGGAGACCCAGTACTTC
TRBJ1-4,NA,TRBV29-1,TRBD1,CSVTAQGSPNEKLFF,TGCAGCGTTACCGCACAGGGGTCACCTAATGAAAAACTGTTTTTT
TRBJ2-1,NA,TRBV9,TRBD2,CASSVGSGGYNEQFF,TGTGCCAGCAGCGTCGGCAGCGGGGGATACAATGAGCAGTTCTTC
TRBJ2-1,NA,TRBV5-4,NA,CASSPGTLSYNEQFF,TGTGCCAGCAGCCCCGGGACTCTTTCCTACAATGAGCAGTTCTTC
TRBJ2-7,NA,TRBV5-4,NA,CASSRQNPPNEQYF,TGTGCCAGCAGCCGGCAGAATCCCCCTAACGAGCAGTACTTC
TRBJ2-1,NA,TRBV3-1/TRBV3-2,TRBD1,CASSQGQGHEQFF,TGTGCCAGCAGCCAAGGACAGGGACATGAGCAGTTCTTC
TRBJ2-1,once,TRBV12-3/TRBV12-4,NA,CASSLEGSYEQFF,TGTGCCAGCAGTTTAGAGGGTTCCTATGAGCAGTTCTTC
TRBJ1-3,NA,TRBV6-1,NA,CASSDGASGNTIYF,TGTGCCAGCAGTGACGGTGCTTCTGGAAACACCATATATTTT
TRBJ2-7,NA,TRBV19,TRBD1,CASSLWTGGDYEQYF,TGTGCCAGTAGTCTATGGACAGGGGGCGATTACGAGCAGTACTTC
TRBJ1-3,once,TRBV2,NA,CASSEGRATGNTIYF,TGTGCCAGCAGTGAAGGGCGGGCTACTGGAAACACCATATATTTT
TRBJ2-2,NA,TRBV5-3,TRBD1,CARSSTGNGELFF,TGTGCCAGAAGCTCGACAGGGAACGGGGAGCTGTTTTTT
TRBJ1-5,NA,TRBV10-2,NA,CASRGEGLKPQHF,TGCGCCAGCAGGGGGGAGGGTTTGAAGCCCCAGCATTTT
TRBJ2-7,NA,TRBV5-1,TRBD1,CASSLLPGQGYEQYF,TGCGCCAGCAGCTTGCTTCCGGGACAGGGATACGAGCAGTACTTC
TRBJ2-7,NA,TRBV12-5,NA,CASGLVQDTNYEQYF,TGTGCTAGTGGTTTGGTACAGGACACGAACTACGAGCAGTACTTC
TRBJ1-3,NA,TRBV5-4,TRBD1,CASPGTGDSGNTIYF,TGTGCCAGCCCCGGGACAGGGGACTCTGGAAACACCATATATTTT
TRBJ1-3,once,TRBV7-9,NA,CASSPRQDAGRNTIYF,TGTGCCAGCAGCCCTAGACAGGATGCGGGTCGAAACACCATATATTTT
TRBJ2-1,NA,TRBV6-5,NA,CASSDLAGHNEQFF,TGTGCCAGCAGCGATTTGGCGGGGCACAATGAGCAGTTCTTC
TRBJ2-7,NA,TRBV6-5,NA,CASSPPHRAEQYF,TGTGCCAGCAGTCCACCCCACAGGGCCGAGCAGTACTTC
TRBJ2-7,NA,TRBV18,NA,CASSPPAGSYEQYF,TGTGCCAGCTCACCACCGGCGGGAAGCTACGAGCAGTACTTC
TRBJ1-2,NA,TRBV14,NA,CASSPQPQGGSGYTF,TGTGCCAGCAGCCCGCAACCACAGGGAGGCAGTGGCTACACCTTC
TRBJ2-3,NA,TRBV29-1,TRBD2,CSVRLAKEADTQYF,TGCAGCGTTAGACTAGCAAAGGAGGCAGATACGCAGTATTTT
TRBJ1-6,NA,TRBV14,TRBD1,CASSPTGGNGSPLHF,TGTGCCAGCAGCCCGACAGGGGGCAATGGTTCACCCCTCCACTTT
TRBJ2-7,NA,TRBV3-1/TRBV3-2,TRBD1,CASSSSWGQGEYEQYF,TGTGCCAGCAGCAGCAGTTGGGGACAGGGGGAATACGAGCAGTACTTC
TRBJ1-3,NA,TRBV12-3/TRBV12-4,NA,CASSWDAGNTIYF,TGTGCCAGCAGTTGGGACGCTGGAAACACCATATATTTT
TRBJ2-3,once,TRBV9,TRBD2,CASSVGIAGGQTDTQYF,TGTGCCAGCAGCGTAGGGATAGCGGGGGGGCAAACAGATACGCAGTATTTT
TRBJ2-1,NA,TRBV7-6,NA,CASSLLGESYNEQFF,TGTGCCAGCAGCCTTCTAGGGGAGTCCTACAATGAGCAGTTCTTC
TRBJ2-1,NA,TRBV27,TRBD1,CASSFSGTGSFF,TGTGCCAGCAGTTTTTCAGGGACAGGGTCGTTCTTC
TRBJ1-1,NA,TRBV5-4,NA,CASSLPQPNTEAFF,TGTGCCAGCAGCTTGCCCCAGCCGAACACTGAAGCTTTCTTT
TRBJ2-5,NA,TRBV5-1,NA,CASSFVGGQETQYF,TGCGCCAGCAGCTTCGTTGGCGGCCAAGAGACCCAGTACTTC
TRBJ2-5,NA,TRBV4-2,NA,CASSPSWTAKIQETQYF,TGTGCCAGCAGCCCCAGCTGGACAGCGAAAATCCAAGAGACCCAGTACTTC
TRBJ1-4,NA,TRBV15,NA,CATSRDRGVRGRKLFF,TGTGCCACCAGCAGAGATAGAGGCGTTAGAGGAAGAAAACTGTTTTTT
TRBJ2-1,NA,TRBV29-1,NA,CSVVPQGIEQFF,TGCAGCGTCGTACCACAGGGCATTGAGCAGTTCTTC